This T cell receptor beta chain is from a study of PD-L1 blockade in urothelial cancer. Trimming took 6 bases from V and 3 from J; bases not matched to a gene: 9. CDR1 and CDR2 (germline): MDHEN, SYDVKM. The CDR3 is 15 amino acids. Specified time point: peripheral blood 6 weeks after treatment start. TCRdb's table, derived via immunoSEQ multiplex PCR, lists solely in-frame clones and lacks some. This sample yields approximately 79,000 clones, of which more than 85% are seen a single time; roughly 0.9% belongs to the top ten. The TCR comes from a woman aged 80 or over with urothelial cancer. The V call is TRBV28, the J call TRBJ1-2; 8 positions match TRBD1. Sequenced here: PBMCs, sampled around atezolizumab (anti-PD-L1) treatment. The CDR3 loop reads CASRTDRARDYGYTF. The CDR3 DNA follows: TGTGCCAGCAGAACGGACAGGGCCCGGGACTATGGCTACACCTTC.